The clone carrying this T cell receptor (beta chain) has just one count. Antigen: not known. Each subset's genomic DNA was split evenly across several immunoSEQ plates. Some clones are missing from TCRdb's copy, which holds only in-frame ones; the method was immunoSEQ multiplex PCR. The sample carries around 2,000,000 clones, roughly 94% recorded once. The germline CDR1 and CDR2 sequences are KGHSH and LQKENI. This CDR3 is 14 amino acids long. The ends were cut back, 6 bases at V and 4 bases at J, with 14 bases in the middle. This sample stems from a study of shared clonotypes between healthy human individuals. General study results and limits: Against clonotypes common to all four donors, non-shared ones had lower generation probabilities.

This clonotype was sampled from a man aged 18 to 35 in good health. The material sequenced was naive CD4+ T cells sorted from blood. This sample's subset: CD45RA+ positively selected. J is TRBJ2-3 and V is TRBV18; D is perhaps TRBD1 (6 bases). CDR3 nucleotide sequence: TGTGCCAGCTCCCTACAGGGTTTCCCAGATACGCAGTATTTT. Its protein is CASSLQGFPDTQYF.